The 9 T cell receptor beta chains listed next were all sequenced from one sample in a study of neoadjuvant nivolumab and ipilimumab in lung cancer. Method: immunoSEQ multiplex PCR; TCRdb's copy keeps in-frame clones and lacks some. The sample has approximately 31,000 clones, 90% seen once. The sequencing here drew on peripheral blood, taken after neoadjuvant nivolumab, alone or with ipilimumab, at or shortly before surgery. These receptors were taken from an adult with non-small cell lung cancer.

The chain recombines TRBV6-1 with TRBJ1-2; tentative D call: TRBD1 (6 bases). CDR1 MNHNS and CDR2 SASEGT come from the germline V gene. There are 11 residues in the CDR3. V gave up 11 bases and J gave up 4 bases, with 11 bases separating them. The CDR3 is CAEGGTYGYTF. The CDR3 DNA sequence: TGTGCCGAGGGGGGTACCTATGGCTACACCTTC.

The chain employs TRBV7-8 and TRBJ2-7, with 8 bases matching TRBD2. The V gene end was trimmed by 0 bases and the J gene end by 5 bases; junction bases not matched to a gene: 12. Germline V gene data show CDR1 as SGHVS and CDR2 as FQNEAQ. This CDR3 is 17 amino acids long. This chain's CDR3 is CASSLAYLRAGGHEQYF. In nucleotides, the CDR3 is TGTGCCAGCAGCTTAGCCTACCTTCGGGCGGGGGGCCACGAGCAGTACTTC.

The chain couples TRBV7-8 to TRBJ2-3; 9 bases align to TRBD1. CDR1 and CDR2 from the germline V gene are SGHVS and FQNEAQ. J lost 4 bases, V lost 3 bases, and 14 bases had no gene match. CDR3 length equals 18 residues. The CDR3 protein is CASSFETGTGFRADTQYF. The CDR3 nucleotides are TGTGCCAGCAGCTTCGAAACTGGGACAGGGTTTCGGGCAGATACGCAGTATTTT.

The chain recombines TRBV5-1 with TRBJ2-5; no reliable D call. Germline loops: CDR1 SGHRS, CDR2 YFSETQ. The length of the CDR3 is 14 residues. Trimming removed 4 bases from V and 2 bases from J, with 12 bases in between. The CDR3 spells CASSHSGLQETQYF. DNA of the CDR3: TGCGCCAGCAGCCACTCGGGTTTGCAAGAGACCCAGTACTTC.

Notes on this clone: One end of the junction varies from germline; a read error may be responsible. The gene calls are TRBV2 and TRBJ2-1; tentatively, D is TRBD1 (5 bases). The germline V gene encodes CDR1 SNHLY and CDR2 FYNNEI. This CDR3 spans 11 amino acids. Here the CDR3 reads CASRSSGSQVF. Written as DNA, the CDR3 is TGTGCCAGCAGATCTTCAGGGTCCCAGGTCTTC.

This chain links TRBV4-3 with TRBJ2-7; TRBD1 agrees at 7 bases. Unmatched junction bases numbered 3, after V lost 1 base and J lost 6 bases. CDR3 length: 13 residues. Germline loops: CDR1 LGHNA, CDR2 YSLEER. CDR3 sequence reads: CASSQGGQTEQYF. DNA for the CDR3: TGCGCCAGCAGCCAAGGGGGACAGACCGAGCAGTACTTC.

The CDR3 DNA follows: TGTGCCAGCAGCTTACGGGGGAGTGGCTACACCTTC. Translating it yields CASSLRGSGYTF. This chain links TRBV13 with TRBJ1-2; maybe TRBD1 (5 bases). This CDR3 has 12 amino acids. Looked up from germline, CDR1 is PRHDT and CDR2 is FYEKMQ (reference sequence). V lost 2 bases, J lost 7 bases, and 8 bases lay in between.

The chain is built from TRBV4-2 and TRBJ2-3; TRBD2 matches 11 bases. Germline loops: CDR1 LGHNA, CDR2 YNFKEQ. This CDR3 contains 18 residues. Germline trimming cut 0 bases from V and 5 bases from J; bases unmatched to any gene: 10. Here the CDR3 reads CASSQDWVAGGHGDTQYF. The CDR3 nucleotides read TGTGCCAGCAGCCAAGATTGGGTAGCGGGGGGGCATGGAGATACGCAGTATTTT.

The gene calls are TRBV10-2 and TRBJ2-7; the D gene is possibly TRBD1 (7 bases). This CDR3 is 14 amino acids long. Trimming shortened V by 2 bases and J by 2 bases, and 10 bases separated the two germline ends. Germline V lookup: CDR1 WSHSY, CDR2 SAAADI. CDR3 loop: CASSEGRGAYEQYF. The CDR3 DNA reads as TGCGCCAGCAGTGAGGGCAGGGGGGCCTACGAGCAGTACTTC.